These 10 T cell receptor beta chains came from one sample sequenced in a study of T cell responses to AZD1222 COVID-19 vaccine. The data were produced by immunoSEQ multiplex PCR, yet TCRdb's version contains in-frame clones alone and is incomplete. Found here are around 70,000 clones, 88% of them singletons; the top ten hold 4% to 5.5%. The sequenced sample was peripheral blood, obtained 28 days after the second dose of the MenACWY control vaccine. The receptors were gathered from an adult who received the MenACWY meningococcal vaccine as a control.

This chain joins TRBV19 and TRBJ1-5; D gene unclear. The V end was cut by 3 bases, the J end by 0 bases, with 9 bases between. The length of the CDR3 is 15 residues. The germline V gene has CDR1 LNHDA and CDR2 SQIVND (reference sequence). In DNA, the CDR3 is TGTGCCAGTAGTATTGTAGACTATAGCAATCAGCCCCAGCATTTT. Translating it yields CASSIVDYSNQPQHF.

This clone was picked up one time. V is TRBV6-2 or TRBV6-3 and J is TRBJ2-1; the match to TRBD1 covers 8 bases. V dropped 6 bases and J dropped 7; count of bases not matched to a gene: 5. The germline gives CDR1 MNHEY, CDR2 SVGEGT. This CDR3 has 13 residues. The CDR3 DNA sequence: TGTGCCAGCAGCCGGACAGGGCGAAATGAGCAGTTCTTC. Its protein is CASSRTGRNEQFF.

V usage is TRBV5-4 and J usage is TRBJ2-1; D is possibly TRBD1 or TRBD2 (5 bases each). The germline gives CDR1 SGHNT, CDR2 YYREEE (reference sequence). V was trimmed by 4 bases and J by 10 bases, leaving 18 bases between them. The CDR3 contains 14 residues. The CDR3 nucleotides read TGTGCCAGCAGCCTAGACAGCGTGGGGGACGAGCAGTTCTTC. This sequence encodes CASSLDSVGDEQFF.

This clone rates as medium-sized. This chain connects TRBV9 to TRBJ1-1; 7 bases align to TRBD1. CDR3 length: 15 amino acids. The J segment lost 3 bases and the V segment lost 0 bases, leaving 5 bases of the junction unmatched. Germline values: CDR1 SGDLS, CDR2 YYNGEE. The CDR3: CASSVAPGQHTEAFF. The CDR3 region has the DNA TGTGCCAGCAGCGTAGCACCGGGACAGCACACTGAAGCTTTCTTT.

J is TRBJ2-7 and V is TRBV28, with 11 bases identical to TRBD2. The V gene's germline CDR1 is MDHEN and CDR2 SYDVKM. This CDR3 comprises 17 residues. V was pared by 4 bases and J by 2 bases, with 10 bases of the junction left unmatched. In nucleotides, the CDR3 is TGTGCCAGCAGTTCGCTGGGTAGCGGGAGGGCCCCCTACGAGCAGTACTTC. It translates to CASSSLGSGRAPYEQYF.

J is TRBJ2-1 and V is TRBV4-2; 9 nucleotides align to TRBD2. The junction had 9 bases not matched to a gene; V was cut back by 0 bases and J by 9 bases. The length of the CDR3 is 16 residues. Germline V gene lookup returns CDR1 LGHNA and CDR2 YNFKEQ. CDR3 in amino acids: CASSQDRASGAAEQFF. In DNA, the CDR3 is TGTGCCAGCAGCCAAGATAGGGCTAGCGGGGCGGCTGAGCAGTTCTTC.

The DNA of the CDR3 is TGTGCCGTTAGGAGGGCATCATATAATTCACCCCTCCACTTT. This gives the protein CAVRRASYNSPLHF. V and J are TRBV2 and TRBJ1-6; D gene uncertain. This CDR3 spans 14 amino acids. V was cut by 11 bases and J by 4 bases, with 15 bases left in between. The germline V gene encodes CDR1 SNHLY and CDR2 FYNNEI. Filled out from reference TRBV2 and TRBJ1-6, the complete variable domain reads EPEVTQTPSHQVTQMGQEVILRCVPISNHLYFYWYRQILGQKVEFLVSFYNNEISEKSEIFDDQFSVERPDGSNFTLKIRSTKLEDSAMYFCAVRRASYNSPLHFGNGTRLTVT.

The gene calls are TRBV6-2 or TRBV6-3 and TRBJ2-1; 14 bases map to TRBD2. The CDR3 extends over 16 amino acids. Per germline, CDR1 MNHEY and CDR2 SVGEGT. V lost 2 bases and J lost 8; bases outside the gene matches: 5. CDR3 sequence: CASSYRLAGGGDEQFF. CDR3 DNA sequence: TGTGCCAGCAGTTACCGACTAGCGGGAGGGGGGGATGAGCAGTTCTTC.

The V gene is TRBV11-3, the J gene TRBJ1-1; TRBD1 might be the D (6 bases). Trimming stripped 6 bases from V and 1 base from J, with 15 bases between. The CDR3 runs to 15 residues. The germline CDR1 and CDR2 sequences are SGHNT and YENEEA. The CDR3 here is CASSKGQPQNTEAFF. The CDR3 nucleotides are TGTGCCAGCAGTAAAGGACAGCCTCAGAACACTGAAGCTTTCTTT.

The chain carries TRBV28 and TRBJ2-2; D remains unclear. CDR1 MDHEN and CDR2 SYDVKM come from the germline V gene. The V gene lost 6 bases and the J gene lost 1 base, with 15 bases spanning the gap. The CDR3 is made up of 16 amino acids. CDR3 in amino acids: CASRPLGGWNTGELFF. The CDR3 region has the DNA TGTGCCAGCAGGCCCCTGGGTGGATGGAACACCGGGGAGCTGTTTTTT.